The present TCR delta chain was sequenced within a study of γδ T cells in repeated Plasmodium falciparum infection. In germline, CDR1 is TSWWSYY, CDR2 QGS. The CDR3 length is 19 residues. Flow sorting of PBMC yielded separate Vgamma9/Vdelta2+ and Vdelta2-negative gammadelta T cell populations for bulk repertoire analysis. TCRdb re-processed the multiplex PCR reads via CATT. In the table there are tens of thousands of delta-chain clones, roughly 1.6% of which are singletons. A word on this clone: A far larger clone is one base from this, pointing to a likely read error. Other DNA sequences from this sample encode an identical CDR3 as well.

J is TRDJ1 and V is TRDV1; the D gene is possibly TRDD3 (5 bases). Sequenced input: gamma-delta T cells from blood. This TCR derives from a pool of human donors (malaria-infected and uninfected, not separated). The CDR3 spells CALGDAIQAGPIPYDKLIF. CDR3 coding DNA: TGTGCTCTCGGGGACGCTATCCAAGCTGGGCCGATTCCGTACGATAAACTCATCTTT.